The rows below give T cell receptor beta chains drawn from one sample of a study of shared clonotypes between healthy human individuals. Clones were read by immunoSEQ multiplex PCR, and TCRdb kept only the in-frame ones, dropping some. Of roughly 640,000 clones listed, around two thirds are singletons. The sample was memory CD4+ T cells sorted from blood. Receptors originate from a woman in her thirties in good health. CDR3s include the opening cysteine and the closing phenylalanine or tryptophan. Fields, in order: CDR3 DNA, CDR3 protein, D gene, V gene, clone size, J gene. A D gene is named only where the DNA matches it firmly. Only part of the rows carry a size: once, few, many, or a class if the clone is expanded.

DNA: TGTGCCAGCAGTTTATTCCGGGGGCGGACCTACGAGCAGTACTTC
CDR3: CASSLFRGRTYEQYF
D: NA
V: TRBV28
size: NA
J: TRBJ2-7

DNA: TGTGCCAGTAGTTCGGGTCGTGGAGGACAGGGCCTTAGTTATGGCTACACCTTC
CDR3: CASSSGRGGQGLSYGYTF
D: TRBD1
V: TRBV19
size: once
J: TRBJ1-2

DNA: TGCGCCAGCAGCCCCACGACAGACCACGATCTTACCTACGAGCAGTACTTC
CDR3: CASSPTTDHDLTYEQYF
D: NA
V: TRBV5-1
size: NA
J: TRBJ2-7

DNA: TGCGCCAGCAGCCGGGACCCGGGTCAGCCCCAGCATTTT
CDR3: CASSRDPGQPQHF
D: NA
V: TRBV4-1
size: many
J: TRBJ1-5

DNA: TGCGCCAGCAGTGAGACTAGCGGGAGCAACAATGAGCAGTTCTTC
CDR3: CASSETSGSNNEQFF
D: TRBD2
V: TRBV10-2
size: NA
J: TRBJ2-1

DNA: TGTGCCAGCAGACAGGGTAGGGACACCGGGGAGCTGTTTTTT
CDR3: CASRQGRDTGELFF
D: NA
V: TRBV11-3
size: NA
J: TRBJ2-2

DNA: TGTGCCAGCGGCCGAGACAGGGTGGGCACCGGGGAGCTGTTTTTT
CDR3: CASGRDRVGTGELFF
D: TRBD1
V: TRBV27
size: NA
J: TRBJ2-2

DNA: TGTGCCAGCAGTTTAATGGCCTTAGGGACAGGGAGAAACAATGAGCAGTTCTTC
CDR3: CASSLMALGTGRNNEQFF
D: TRBD1
V: TRBV28
size: once
J: TRBJ2-1

DNA: TGTGCCAGCAGTCTCCCCGGACTAGCGGGAGTACATGAGCAGTTCTTC
CDR3: CASSLPGLAGVHEQFF
D: TRBD2
V: TRBV28
size: NA
J: TRBJ2-1

DNA: TGTGCCAGCAGCTTGGGAGCTGGTGGCTACACCTTC
CDR3: CASSLGAGGYTF
D: NA
V: TRBV5-4
size: NA
J: TRBJ1-2

DNA: TGTGCCTGGAGTCTAGCGGGACCCCCCGAGTTCTTC
CDR3: CAWSLAGPPEFF
D: TRBD2
V: TRBV30
size: NA
J: TRBJ2-1

DNA: TGTGCCAGCGGCGCGGCCGGGGACAGCGATCAGCCCCAGCATTTT
CDR3: CASGAAGDSDQPQHF
D: TRBD1
V: TRBV28
size: NA
J: TRBJ1-5

DNA: TGCAGTGCTAGTCTCGTTCTCGGCTACACCTTC
CDR3: CSASLVLGYTF
D: NA
V: TRBV20-1
size: NA
J: TRBJ1-2

DNA: TGTGCCAGTAGTATAGGGAGCGGGATTCTGAGGGAGCAGTTCTTC
CDR3: CASSIGSGILREQFF
D: TRBD2
V: TRBV19
size: few
J: TRBJ2-1

DNA: TGTGCCACGGGTTTGAGCTACGAGCAGTACTTC
CDR3: CATGLSYEQYF
D: NA
V: TRBV6-1
size: NA
J: TRBJ2-7

DNA: TGTGCCAGCAGCTTAGTCGGGATCCATAGTGAGCAGTTCTTC
CDR3: CASSLVGIHSEQFF
D: NA
V: TRBV7-9
size: NA
J: TRBJ2-1

DNA: TGTGCCAGCAGTTTACTTAGACTAAGCGGCTACACCTTC
CDR3: CASSLLRLSGYTF
D: NA
V: TRBV28
size: NA
J: TRBJ1-2

DNA: TGCGCCAGCAGCCTACGACGGGAGGCCGGAGAGCAGTTCTTC
CDR3: CASSLRREAGEQFF
D: TRBD2
V: TRBV5-1
size: many
J: TRBJ2-1

DNA: TGTGCCAGCAGCATCTTGGATCAGCCCCAGCATTTT
CDR3: CASSILDQPQHF
D: NA
V: TRBV5-6
size: NA
J: TRBJ1-5

DNA: TGTGCCAGCAGTGCCGGACAGGACTATGGCTACACCTTC
CDR3: CASSAGQDYGYTF
D: TRBD1
V: TRBV28
size: NA
J: TRBJ1-2

DNA: TGTGCCAGCAGTGAATGGGGGGTTAGGGTTCTCTACGAGCAGTACTTC
CDR3: CASSEWGVRVLYEQYF
D: NA
V: TRBV2
size: NA
J: TRBJ2-7

DNA: TGCAGTGCTAGAGGGGACAGACAAGCTTTCTTT
CDR3: CSARGDRQAFF
D: TRBD1
V: TRBV20-1
size: NA
J: TRBJ1-1

DNA: TGTGCCAGCAGCCCCCACGGTGGTGACAGTAACTATGGCTACACCTTC
CDR3: CASSPHGGDSNYGYTF
D: NA
V: TRBV7-4
size: NA
J: TRBJ1-2

DNA: TGTGCCAGCTTATCAAATAGGGGCGCGGGTGAGCAGTTCTTC
CDR3: CASLSNRGAGEQFF
D: NA
V: TRBV4-2
size: NA
J: TRBJ2-1

DNA: TGTGCCAGTAGCCCGGTGGGGGAGACCCAGTACTTC
CDR3: CASSPVGETQYF
D: NA
V: TRBV19
size: NA
J: TRBJ2-5

DNA: TGTGCCAGCAGCTTAACGCGGGTCTCCTACAATGAGCAGTTCTTC
CDR3: CASSLTRVSYNEQFF
D: NA
V: TRBV7-3
size: few
J: TRBJ2-1

DNA: TGTGCCATCAGTGAGGATGAGGCGGGAACCTACGAGCAGTACTTC
CDR3: CAISEDEAGTYEQYF
D: NA
V: TRBV10-3
size: NA
J: TRBJ2-7

DNA: TGTGCCAGCAGCCTTGAAGGACGCCCAGGGGGCAATGAGCAGTTCTTC
CDR3: CASSLEGRPGGNEQFF
D: TRBD1
V: TRBV6-6
size: NA
J: TRBJ2-1

DNA: TGTGCCAGTAGTATAAACGGGAACACTGAAGCTTTCTTT
CDR3: CASSINGNTEAFF
D: NA
V: TRBV19
size: NA
J: TRBJ1-1

DNA: TGTGCCAGCACGTCGGGGACTAGTATGAACATTCAGTACTTC
CDR3: CASTSGTSMNIQYF
D: TRBD2
V: TRBV25-1
size: few
J: TRBJ2-4

DNA: TGTGCCAGCAGTTTCCCCGGGACGGGGAACACTGAAGCTTTCTTT
CDR3: CASSFPGTGNTEAFF
D: NA
V: TRBV28
size: once
J: TRBJ1-1

DNA: TGTGCCAGCACCAAAAGGGGGGACAGCCCCGGGAGGAGTGAAAAACTGTTTTTT
CDR3: CASTKRGDSPGRSEKLFF
D: NA
V: TRBV21-1
size: NA
J: TRBJ1-4

DNA: TGTGCCAGCAGTCCAGGGACAGGATATGGCTACACCTTC
CDR3: CASSPGTGYGYTF
D: TRBD1
V: TRBV27
size: NA
J: TRBJ1-2

DNA: TGTGCCAGCAGCCTGACAGATACGCAGTATTTT
CDR3: CASSLTDTQYF
D: NA
V: TRBV5-6
size: NA
J: TRBJ2-3

DNA: TGTGCCAGCAGCTTGAATTCGGTCCAGCCCCAGCATTTT
CDR3: CASSLNSVQPQHF
D: NA
V: TRBV5-6
size: many
J: TRBJ1-5

DNA: TGTGCCAGCAGCCCTATATTGGATCGGAACACTGAAGCTTTCTTT
CDR3: CASSPILDRNTEAFF
D: NA
V: TRBV5-8
size: NA
J: TRBJ1-1

DNA: TGTGCCAGCAGCTTAAGTTCAGGGGTCGAGCAGTACTTC
CDR3: CASSLSSGVEQYF
D: NA
V: TRBV5-6
size: few
J: TRBJ2-7

DNA: TGCGCCAGCAGCCCAGCCGGGACCTACGAGCAGTACTTC
CDR3: CASSPAGTYEQYF
D: NA
V: TRBV5-1
size: NA
J: TRBJ2-7

DNA: TGTGCCAGTAAGGATTATAGCAATCAGCCCCAGCATTTT
CDR3: CASKDYSNQPQHF
D: NA
V: TRBV19
size: NA
J: TRBJ1-5

DNA: TGTGCCAGCAGTTCTACCGCCTACGAGCAGTACTTC
CDR3: CASSSTAYEQYF
D: NA
V: TRBV27
size: NA
J: TRBJ2-7

DNA: TGTGCCAGCGGGAGGGACAGAGACTTCACAGATACGCAGTATTTT
CDR3: CASGRDRDFTDTQYF
D: NA
V: TRBV19
size: NA
J: TRBJ2-3

DNA: TGTGCCAGCTCACTTGGACAGGGAAGAGAGCAGTACTTC
CDR3: CASSLGQGREQYF
D: TRBD1
V: TRBV18
size: NA
J: TRBJ2-7